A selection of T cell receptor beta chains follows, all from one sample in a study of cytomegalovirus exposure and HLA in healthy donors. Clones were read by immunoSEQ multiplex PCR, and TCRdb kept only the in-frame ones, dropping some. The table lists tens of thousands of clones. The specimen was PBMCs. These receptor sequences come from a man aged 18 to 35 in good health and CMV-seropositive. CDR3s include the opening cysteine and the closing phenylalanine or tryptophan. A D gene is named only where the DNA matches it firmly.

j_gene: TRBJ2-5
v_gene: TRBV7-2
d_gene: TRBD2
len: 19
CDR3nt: TGTGCCAGCAGCTTAGTCGAATCAGCGGGAGTGTTACTCCAAGAGACCCAGTACTTC
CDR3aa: CASSLVESAGVLLQETQYF

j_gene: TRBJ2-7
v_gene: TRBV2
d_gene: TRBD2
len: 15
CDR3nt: TGTGCCAGCGTCAAAGCGGGAGGGCCAAAATACGAGCAGTACTTC
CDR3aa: CASVKAGGPKYEQYF

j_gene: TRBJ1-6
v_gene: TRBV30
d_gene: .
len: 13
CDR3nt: TGTGCCTGGAGTAGCGGGGATTATGGAACCCTCCACTTT
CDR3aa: CAWSSGDYGTLHF

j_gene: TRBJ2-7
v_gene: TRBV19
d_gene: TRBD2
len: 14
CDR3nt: TGTGCCAGTAGTATCAGCGGGGCCGCCTACGAGCAGTACTTC
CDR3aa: CASSISGAAYEQYF

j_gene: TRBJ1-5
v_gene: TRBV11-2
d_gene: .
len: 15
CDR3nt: TGTGCCAGCAGTCCGAGGAGTGGGGCCGACGCCCCCCAGCATTTT
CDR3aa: CASSPRSGADAPQHF

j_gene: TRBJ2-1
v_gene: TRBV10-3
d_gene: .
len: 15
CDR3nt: TGTGCCATCGCAGATAGCGCCCTTTCGCTCGATGAGCAGTTCTTC
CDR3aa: CAIADSALSLDEQFF

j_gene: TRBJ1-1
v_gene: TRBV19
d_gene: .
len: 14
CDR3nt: TGTGCCAGTAGTATTACAGGCTGGAACACTGAAGCCTTCTTT
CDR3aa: CASSITGWNTEAFF

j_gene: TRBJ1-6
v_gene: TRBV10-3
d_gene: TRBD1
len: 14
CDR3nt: TGTGCCATCAACCCGGGACAGGATAATTCACCCCTCCACTTT
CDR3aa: CAINPGQDNSPLHF

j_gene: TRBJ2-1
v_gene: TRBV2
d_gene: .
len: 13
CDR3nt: TGTGCCAGCAGTCTTAACAGGGTGGATGAGCAGTTCTTC
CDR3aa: CASSLNRVDEQFF

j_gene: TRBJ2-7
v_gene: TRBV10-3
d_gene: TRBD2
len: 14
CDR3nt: TGTGCCATCAGTGAGGGGACTAGAATACACGAGCAGTACTTC
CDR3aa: CAISEGTRIHEQYF

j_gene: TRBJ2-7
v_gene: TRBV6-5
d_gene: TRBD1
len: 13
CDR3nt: TGTGCCAGCAGTGCCGGACAGGGGACCGAGCAGTACTTC
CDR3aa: CASSAGQGTEQYF

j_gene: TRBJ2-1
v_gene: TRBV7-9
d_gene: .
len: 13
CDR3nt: TGTGCCAGCAGCTTAGTCCCAGATGATGAGCAGTTCTTC
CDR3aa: CASSLVPDDEQFF

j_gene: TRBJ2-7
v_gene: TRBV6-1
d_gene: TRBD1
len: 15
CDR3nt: TGTGCCAGCAGTGGAAATCCCAGGGGGAACTACGAGCAGTACTTC
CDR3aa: CASSGNPRGNYEQYF

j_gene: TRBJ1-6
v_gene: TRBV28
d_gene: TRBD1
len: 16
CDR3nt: TGTGCCAGCAGAGCCGGGACAGGGTCCTATAATTCACCCCTCCACTTT
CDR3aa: CASRAGTGSYNSPLHF

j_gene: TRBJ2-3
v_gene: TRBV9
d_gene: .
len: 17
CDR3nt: TGTGCCAGCAGCTCCCAAGGGAGGGGGGAGTCGTCAGATACGCAGTATTTT
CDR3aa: CASSSQGRGESSDTQYF

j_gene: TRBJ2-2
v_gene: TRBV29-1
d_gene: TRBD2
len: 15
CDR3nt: TGCAGCGTTGAAGGGACTAGCGGGACCGCCGGGGAGCTGTTTTTT
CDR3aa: CSVEGTSGTAGELFF

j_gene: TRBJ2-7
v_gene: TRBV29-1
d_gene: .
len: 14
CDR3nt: TGCAGCGCACGGGGGGGCGGCAGGGGGTACGAGCAGTACTTC
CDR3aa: CSARGGGRGYEQYF

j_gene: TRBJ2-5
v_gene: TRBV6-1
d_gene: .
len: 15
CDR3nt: TGTGCCAGCAGTGAAGGATGGACAAACAAAGAGACCCAGTACTTC
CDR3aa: CASSEGWTNKETQYF

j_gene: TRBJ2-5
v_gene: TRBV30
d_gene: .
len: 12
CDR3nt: TGTGCCTGGAGTGTCAGTGAAGAGACCCAGTACTTC
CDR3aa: CAWSVSEETQYF

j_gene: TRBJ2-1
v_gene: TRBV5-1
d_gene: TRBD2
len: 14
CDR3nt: TGCGCCAGCAGCTGGGGACTAGCAGACAATGAGCAGTTCTTC
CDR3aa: CASSWGLADNEQFF

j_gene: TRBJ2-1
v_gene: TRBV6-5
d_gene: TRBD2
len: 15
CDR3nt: TGTGCCAGCAGTTTGACTAGCGGGAGAGGTAGTGAGCAGTTCTTC
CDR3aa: CASSLTSGRGSEQFF

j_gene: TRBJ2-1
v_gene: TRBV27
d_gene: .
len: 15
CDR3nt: TGTGCCAGCACCCCCGACAGGAGCTCCTACAATGAGCAGTTCTTC
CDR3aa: CASTPDRSSYNEQFF

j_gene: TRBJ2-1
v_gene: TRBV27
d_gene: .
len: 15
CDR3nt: TGTGCCAGCAAGCTCCAAGCGAACTCCTACAATGAGCAGTTCTTC
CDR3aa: CASKLQANSYNEQFF

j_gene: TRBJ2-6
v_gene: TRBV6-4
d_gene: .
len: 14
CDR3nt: TGTGCCAGCAGTGCGGTCTCTGGGGCCAACGTCCTGACTTTC
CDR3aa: CASSAVSGANVLTF

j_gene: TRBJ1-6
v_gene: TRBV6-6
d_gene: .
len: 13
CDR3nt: TGTGCCAGCAGTTACAAGGAGAATTCACCCCTCCACTTT
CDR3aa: CASSYKENSPLHF

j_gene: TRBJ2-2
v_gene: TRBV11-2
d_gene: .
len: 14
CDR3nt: TGTGCCAGCAGAAGGACTACCCGTAGCGGGGAGCTGTTTTTT
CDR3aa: CASRRTTRSGELFF

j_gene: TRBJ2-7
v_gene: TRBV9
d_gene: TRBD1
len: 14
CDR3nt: TGTGCCAGCAGCCGACAGGGTAAGGCCTACGAGCAGTACTTC
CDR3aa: CASSRQGKAYEQYF

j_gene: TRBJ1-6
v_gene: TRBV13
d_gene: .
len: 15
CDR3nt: TGTGCCAGCAGCTCCCAGTTTACAGGGACCTCACCCCTCCACTTT
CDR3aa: CASSSQFTGTSPLHF

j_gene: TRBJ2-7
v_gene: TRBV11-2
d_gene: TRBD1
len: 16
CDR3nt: TGTGCCAGCAGCTTAGACCCCACAGGACAGGGCTACGAGCAGTACTTC
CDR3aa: CASSLDPTGQGYEQYF